This T cell receptor beta chain was identified in a study of shared clonotypes between healthy human individuals. On the study more broadly: The cohort comprised a couple of women and a few men. Their ages spanned 18 to 49 years. General study points: Relative to their counterparts shared across all four donors, non-shared clonotypes exhibited diminished generation probabilities.

Sequencing was performed with immunoSEQ multiplex PCR; in TCRdb, only in-frame clones are kept and a portion is missing. The repertoire holds 2.3 million or so clones, with more than 85% as singletons. V lost 3 bases to trimming and J lost 1 base, with 9 bases between them. CDR3 size: 15 residues. The V gene's germline CDR1 is MGHRA and CDR2 YSYEKL. This clone has a single count. Its antigen is not known. All participating donors were Caucasian adults from Nashville, Tennessee. The rearrangement links TRBV4-1 to TRBJ2-2, with D unresolved. Sequenced sample: naive CD4+ T cells from PBMCs. The subset denotes: CD45RA+ positively selected. This TCR was recovered from a man aged 18 to 35 in good health. Some clones in this sample may be carry-over from other donors' samples. The CDR3: CASSQNTMNTGELFF. CDR3 nucleotide sequence: TGCGCCAGCAGCCAGAACACGATGAACACCGGGGAGCTGTTTTTT.